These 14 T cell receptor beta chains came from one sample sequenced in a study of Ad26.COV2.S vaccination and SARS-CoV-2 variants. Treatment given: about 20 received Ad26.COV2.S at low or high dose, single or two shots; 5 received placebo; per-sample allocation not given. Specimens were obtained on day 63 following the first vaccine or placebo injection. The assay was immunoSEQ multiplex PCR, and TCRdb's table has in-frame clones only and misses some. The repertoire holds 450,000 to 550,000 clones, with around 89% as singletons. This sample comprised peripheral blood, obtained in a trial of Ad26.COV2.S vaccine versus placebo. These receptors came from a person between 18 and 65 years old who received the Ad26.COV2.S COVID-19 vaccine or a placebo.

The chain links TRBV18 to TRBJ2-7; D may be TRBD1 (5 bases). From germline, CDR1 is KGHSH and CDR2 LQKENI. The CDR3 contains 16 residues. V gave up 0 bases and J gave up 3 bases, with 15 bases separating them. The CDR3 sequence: CASSPPNKGNRYEQYF. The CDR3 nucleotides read TGTGCCAGCTCACCACCGAATAAGGGGAATCGCTACGAGCAGTACTTC.

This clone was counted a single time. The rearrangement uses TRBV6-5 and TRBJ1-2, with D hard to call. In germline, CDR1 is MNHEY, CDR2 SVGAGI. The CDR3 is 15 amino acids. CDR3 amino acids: CLSASGALSFDGYTF. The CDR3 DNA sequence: TGTCTTAGCGCTTCAGGAGCCCTTTCTTTCGATGGCTACACCTTC.

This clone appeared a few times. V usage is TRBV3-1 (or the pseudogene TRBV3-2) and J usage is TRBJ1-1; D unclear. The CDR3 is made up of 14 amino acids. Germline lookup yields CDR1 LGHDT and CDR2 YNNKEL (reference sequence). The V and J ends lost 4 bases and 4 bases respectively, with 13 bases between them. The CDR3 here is CASSPGRGGTEAFF. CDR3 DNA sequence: TGTGCCAGCAGCCCGGGTCGGGGAGGCACTGAAGCTTTCTTT.

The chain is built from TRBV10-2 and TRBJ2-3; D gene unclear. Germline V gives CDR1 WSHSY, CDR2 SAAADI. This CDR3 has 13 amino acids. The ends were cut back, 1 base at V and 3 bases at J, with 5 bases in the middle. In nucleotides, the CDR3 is TGCGCCAGCAGTGAGTTTGGGACAGATACGCAGTATTTT. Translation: CASSEFGTDTQYF.

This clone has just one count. For the CDR3, the DNA is TGTGCCAGCAGCTTGACACAGGGCAATTCACCCCTCCACTTT. Translating it yields CASSLTQGNSPLHF. The chain combines TRBV7-9 with TRBJ1-6; D perhaps matches TRBD1 (6 bases). V dropped 3 bases and J dropped 7 bases, with 10 bases sitting between them. This CDR3 has 14 residues. Germline lookup yields CDR1 SEHNR and CDR2 FQNEAQ (reference sequence).

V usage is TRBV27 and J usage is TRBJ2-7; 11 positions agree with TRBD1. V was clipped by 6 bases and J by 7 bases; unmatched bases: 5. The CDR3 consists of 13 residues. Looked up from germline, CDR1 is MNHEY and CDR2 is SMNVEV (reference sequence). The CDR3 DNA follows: TGTGCCAGCAGAGGACAGGGGGCAGGTGAGCAGTACTTC. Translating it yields CASRGQGAGEQYF.

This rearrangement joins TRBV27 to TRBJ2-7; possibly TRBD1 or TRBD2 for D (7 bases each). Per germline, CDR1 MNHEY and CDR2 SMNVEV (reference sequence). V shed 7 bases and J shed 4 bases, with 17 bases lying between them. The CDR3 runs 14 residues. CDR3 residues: CASTLQGRGYEQYF. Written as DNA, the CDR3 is TGTGCCAGCACCTTACAGGGGAGGGGGTACGAGCAGTACTTC.

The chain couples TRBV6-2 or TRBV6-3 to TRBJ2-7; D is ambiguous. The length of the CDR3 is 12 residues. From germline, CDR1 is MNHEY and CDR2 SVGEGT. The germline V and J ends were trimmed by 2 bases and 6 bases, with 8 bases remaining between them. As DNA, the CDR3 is TGTGCCAGCAGTTACCCGCCGGGCGAGCAGTACTTC. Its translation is CASSYPPGEQYF.

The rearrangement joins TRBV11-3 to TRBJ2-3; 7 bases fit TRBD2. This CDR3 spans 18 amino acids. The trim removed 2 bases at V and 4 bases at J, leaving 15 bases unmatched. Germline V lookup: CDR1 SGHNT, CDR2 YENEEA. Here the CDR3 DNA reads TGTGCCAGCAGCTTATCCGGGACTACCTACGGCAGCTCAGATACGCAGTATTTT. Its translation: CASSLSGTTYGSSDTQYF.

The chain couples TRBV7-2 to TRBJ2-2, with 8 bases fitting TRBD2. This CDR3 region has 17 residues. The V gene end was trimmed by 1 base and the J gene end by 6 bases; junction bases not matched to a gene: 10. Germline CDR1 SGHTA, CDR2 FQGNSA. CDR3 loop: CASSLGGIAGSAGELFF. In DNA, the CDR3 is TGTGCCAGCAGCTTAGGAGGTATAGCGGGGTCGGCCGGGGAGCTGTTTTTT.

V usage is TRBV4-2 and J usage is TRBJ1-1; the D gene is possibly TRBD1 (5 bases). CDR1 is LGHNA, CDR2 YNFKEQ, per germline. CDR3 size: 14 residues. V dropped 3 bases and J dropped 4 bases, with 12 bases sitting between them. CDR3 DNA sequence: TGTGCCAGCAGCCATAGGGTAGGGGTCACTGAAGCTTTCTTT. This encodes CASSHRVGVTEAFF.

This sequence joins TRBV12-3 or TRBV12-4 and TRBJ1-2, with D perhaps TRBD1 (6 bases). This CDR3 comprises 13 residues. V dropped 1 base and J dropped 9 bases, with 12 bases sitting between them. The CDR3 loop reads CASSLGGRWSYTF. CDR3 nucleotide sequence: TGTGCCAGCAGTTTAGGGGGGCGGTGGAGCTACACCTTC.

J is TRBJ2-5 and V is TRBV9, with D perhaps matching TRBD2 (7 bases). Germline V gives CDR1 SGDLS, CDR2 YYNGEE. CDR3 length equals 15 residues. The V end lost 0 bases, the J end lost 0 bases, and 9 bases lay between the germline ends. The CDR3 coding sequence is TGTGCCAGCAGCGTAGGCGGGGGCTACCAAGAGACCCAGTACTTC. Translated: CASSVGGGYQETQYF.

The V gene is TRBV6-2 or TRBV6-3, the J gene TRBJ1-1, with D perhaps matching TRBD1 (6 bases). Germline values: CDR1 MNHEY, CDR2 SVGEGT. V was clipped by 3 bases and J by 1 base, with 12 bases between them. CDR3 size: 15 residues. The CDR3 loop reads CASSYRGSGNTEAFF. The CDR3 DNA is TGTGCCAGCAGTTATAGGGGGTCGGGGAACACTGAAGCTTTCTTT.